A single sample gave rise to the 32 T cell receptor beta chains below, sequenced in a study of blood T cell repertoires in COVID-19 (dated by TCRdb to 2020 to 2021). Library method: the immunoSEQ multiplex PCR assay. In TCRdb, the immuneACCESS table is reduced to in-frame sequences with V and J assigned. These tables do not hold every clone; where another copy was compared, an unresolved V gene accounts for under half, and the others remain unexplained. This sample comprises approximately 440,000 clones, 80% to 95% of them detected only once. 0.6% of the sample belongs to the ten largest clones. The sample was PBMCs or T cells enriched from blood (not recorded which). The receptors come from a man aged 18 to 30 who had recovered from COVID-19.

This rearrangement joins TRBV10-3 to TRBJ2-1; D may be TRBD2 (5 bases). Trimming removed 0 bases from V and 8 bases from J, with 23 bases in between. Germline assignment: CDR1 ENHRY and CDR2 SYGVKD. The CDR3 totals 18 residues. CDR3 amino acids: CAISESPRLAPASYEQFF. The CDR3 DNA reads as TGTGCCATCAGTGAGTCGCCTCGTCTAGCACCCGCGTCATATGAGCAGTTCTTC.

The chain has TRBV6-5 and TRBJ1-2, with D tentatively TRBD1 (6 bases). Germline CDR1 and CDR2: MNHEY and SVGAGI. Trimming cost V 6 bases and J 6 bases, with 17 bases left between them. CDR3 length: 14 amino acids. CDR3 nucleotide sequence: TGTGCCAGCAGGTTACATACAGGGTGGGATGGCTACACCTTC. It translates to CASRLHTGWDGYTF.

The chain has TRBV21-1 and TRBJ1-6; TRBD1, as called in the table, went unchecked against the DNA. TRBV21-1 has pseudogene status. CDR3 length: 16 amino acids. The DNA of the CDR3 is TGTGCCAGCAGCATTAAACCCAGCTCCTATAATTCACCCCTCCACTTT. Its protein is CASSIKPSSYNSPLHF.

The V and J genes are TRBV27 and TRBJ1-6; 9 bases match TRBD1. J was trimmed by 11 bases and V by 4 bases; bases with no gene match: 9. Per the germline V gene, CDR1 is MNHEY and CDR2 is SMNVEV (reference sequence). The CDR3 is made up of 15 amino acids. The CDR3 region has the DNA TGTGCCAGCAGTTGGGGACAGGGTCCAGTCGCACCCCTCCACTTT. Translation gives CASSWGQGPVAPLHF.

J is TRBJ1-2 and V is TRBV27; D is possibly TRBD1 (5 bases). The CDR3 runs 12 residues. Per the germline V gene, CDR1 is MNHEY and CDR2 is SMNVEV (reference sequence). V gave up 8 bases and J gave up 5 bases, with 12 bases separating them. CDR3 sequence (DNA): TGTGCCAGCGGGAGGGACGGGTATGGCTACACCTTC. It translates to CASGRDGYGYTF.

The chain links TRBV5-4 to TRBJ1-3; unclear D gene. This CDR3 contains 15 residues. The germline CDR1 and CDR2 sequences are SGHNT and YYREEE (reference sequence). The V and J ends lost 0 bases and 0 bases respectively, with 7 bases between them. The CDR3 is CASSLGGISGNTIYF. CDR3 in DNA: TGTGCCAGCAGCTTGGGAGGGATCTCTGGAAACACCATATATTTT.

The chain links TRBV25-1 to TRBJ2-2; tentative D call: TRBD2 (5 bases). Germline V gene lookup returns CDR1 MGHDK and CDR2 SYGVNS. The CDR3 is 15 residues long. V shed 9 bases and J shed 0 bases, with 14 bases lying between them. This CDR3 reads CASSEPGSNTGELFF. CDR3 DNA sequence: TGTGCCAGTAGCGAGCCAGGATCGAACACCGGGGAGCTGTTTTTT.

This chain uses TRBV6-5 with TRBJ1-5, with D maybe TRBD1 (6 bases). Germline CDR1 reads MNHEY; CDR2 reads SVGAGI. This CDR3 comprises 14 residues. V lost 6 bases and J 1 base, leaving 10 bases between the germline ends. CDR3: CASRGASSNQPQHF. CDR3 nucleotides: TGTGCCAGCAGGGGGGCGTCAAGCAATCAGCCCCAGCATTTT.

The chain joins TRBV3-1 (or the pseudogene TRBV3-2) to TRBJ1-5, with TRBD1 matching over 9 bases. The J segment lost 3 bases and the V segment lost 4 bases, leaving 7 bases of the junction unmatched. Germline-derived CDR1 and CDR2 are LGHDT and YNNKEL (reference sequence). The CDR3 covers 16 residues. Written as DNA, the CDR3 is TGTGCCAGCAGCCCAGGGGGGACAGGGTTCAATCAGCCCCAGCATTTT. This sequence encodes CASSPGGTGFNQPQHF.

The chain is built from TRBV7-6 and TRBJ2-2; a weak D match, TRBD1 (6 bases). The germline V gene has CDR1 SGHVS and CDR2 FNYEAQ. CDR3 length: 17 residues. V was pared by 1 base and J by 5 bases, with 17 bases between. The CDR3 DNA follows: TGTGCCAGCAGCTTAGAAAGCAGGGGATCCTTTACCGGGGAGCTGTTTTTT. It translates to CASSLESRGSFTGELFF.

This clone was observed once. The V call is TRBV5-1, the J call TRBJ1-3; D remains ambiguous. V shed 0 bases and J shed 2 bases, with 12 bases lying between them. This CDR3 contains 16 residues. Germline assignment: CDR1 SGHRS and CDR2 YFSETQ. The CDR3 coding sequence is TGCGCCAGCAGCTTGGGTCCGGGAAACACTGGAAACACCATATATTTT. Translation gives CASSLGPGNTGNTIYF.

The genes are TRBV21-1 and TRBJ2-7; the table names TRBD2, a call not compared with the DNA. TRBV21-1 is a documented pseudogene. The CDR3 contains 18 residues. CDR3 in amino acids: CASSPPQSGTSGSYEQYF. CDR3 DNA: TGTGCCAGCAGCCCACCGCAAAGTGGGACTAGCGGGAGTTACGAGCAGTACTTC.

Here the CDR3 reads CASSQALFREIPPGVYGYTF. For the CDR3, the DNA is TGTGCCAGCAGCCAAGCTCTCTTCCGGGAAATACCCCCGGGGGTCTATGGCTACACCTTC. The chain couples TRBV14 to TRBJ1-2, with D maybe TRBD1 (5 bases). The CDR3 sequence is 20 residues long. Trimming removed 1 base from V and 4 bases from J, with 28 bases in between. Germline V gene sequence: CDR1 SGHDN, CDR2 FVKESK.

V and J are TRBV29-1 and TRBJ2-2; D might be TRBD2 (5 bases). In germline, CDR1 is SQVTM, CDR2 ANQGSEA. V lost 7 bases to trimming and J lost 8 bases, with 23 bases between them. The CDR3 has 15 amino acids. In DNA form, the CDR3 reads TGCAGCGCTAAAGTTGGACGGCCGTCGGGGGGGGAGCTGTTTTTT. Protein: CSAKVGRPSGGELFF.

The chain links TRBV30 to TRBJ1-1; a weak D match, TRBD1 (5 bases). The CDR3 covers 13 residues. Germline CDR1 and CDR2: GTSNPN and SVGIG (reference sequence). Trimming cost V 0 bases and J 4 bases, with 9 bases left between them. DNA of the CDR3: TGTGCCTGGAGTGTTTGGGGGGGCACTGAAGCTTTCTTT. Residues: CAWSVWGGTEAFF.

This chain connects TRBV27 to TRBJ1-6; D is possibly TRBD1 (5 bases). The CDR3 length is 13 residues. CDR1 and CDR2 (germline): MNHEY, SMNVEV (reference sequence). Trimming cost V 0 bases and J 10 bases, with 7 bases left between them. The CDR3 loop is CASSLSQGSPLHF. The CDR3 nucleotides read TGTGCCAGCAGTTTATCGCAGGGATCACCCCTCCACTTT.

V and J are TRBV5-6 and TRBJ1-2; D uncertain. In germline, CDR1 is SGHDT, CDR2 YYEEEE. V was cut by 7 bases and J by 6 bases, with 16 bases left in between. This CDR3 spans 13 amino acids. CDR3 DNA: TGTGCCAGCCAAAAGAGTCACCTAGATGGCTACACCTTC. Its protein product is CASQKSHLDGYTF.

The chain links TRBV12-5 to TRBJ1-1; D might be TRBD1 (5 bases). This CDR3 contains 13 residues. V lost 5 bases, J lost 4 bases, and 11 bases lay in between. The germline V gene has CDR1 LGHNT and CDR2 FRNRAP. CDR3 DNA sequence: TGTGCTAGTGGTCTGCAGGGTGCCACTGAAGCTTTCTTT. Translation gives CASGLQGATEAFF.

This chain links TRBV14 with TRBJ1-2; 8 nucleotides agree with TRBD1. V lost 0 bases, J lost 8 bases, and 14 bases stayed unmatched. Germline CDR1 SGHDN, CDR2 FVKESK. The CDR3 contains 17 residues. CDR3 sequence reads: CASSQDPPGRGLGGYTF. The CDR3 DNA follows: TGTGCCAGCAGCCAAGATCCCCCGGGCAGGGGGCTGGGAGGCTACACCTTC.

The chain couples TRBV15 to TRBJ1-5, with a tentative D call TRBD1 (5 bases). The CDR3 consists of 15 residues. The V gene's germline CDR1 is LNHNV and CDR2 YYDKDF (reference sequence). V shed 0 bases and J shed 4 bases, with 10 bases lying between them. The CDR3 DNA reads TGTGCCACCAGCAGAGATGGCGGGGGGAATCAGCCCCAGCATTTT. It codes for CATSRDGGGNQPQHF.

DNA for the CDR3: TGTGCCAGCTCACCATCGGCGGGCCCCAATCAGCCCCAGCATTTT. As protein: CASSPSAGPNQPQHF. The V and J genes are TRBV18 and TRBJ1-5, with D uncertain. CDR3 length: 15 residues. Germline V gene data show CDR1 as KGHSH and CDR2 as LQKENI. Trimming shortened V by 2 bases and J by 3 bases, and 11 bases separated the two germline ends. Complete variable domain (other parts from reference TRBV18 and TRBJ1-5): NAGVMQNPRHLVRRRGQEARLRCSPMKGHSHVYWYRQLPEEGLKFMVYLQKENIIDESGMPKERFSAEFPKEGPSILRIQQVVRGDSAAYFCASSPSAGPNQPQHFGDGTRLSIL.

This sequence joins TRBV6-5 and TRBJ1-4, with D unclear. The CDR3 consists of 13 residues. Trimming removed 0 bases from V and 11 bases from J, with 10 bases in between. From germline, CDR1 is MNHEY and CDR2 SVGAGI. This CDR3 is CASSYSSPGKLFF. The CDR3 DNA reads TGTGCCAGCAGTTACTCGAGCCCCGGGAAACTGTTTTTT.

This sequence joins TRBV27 and TRBJ2-7; D gene unclear. Germline V gives CDR1 MNHEY, CDR2 SMNVEV (reference sequence). The CDR3 extends over 13 amino acids. Trimming cost V 3 bases and J 0 bases, with 6 bases left between them. CDR3 coding DNA: TGTGCCAGCAGTTTTGCCAGCTCCTACGAGCAGTACTTC. Protein product: CASSFASSYEQYF.

This sequence joins TRBV4-1 and TRBJ1-2; possible D gene TRBD1, 5 bases. The CDR3 contains 16 residues. The germline CDR1 and CDR2 sequences are MGHRA and YSYEKL. Trimming left V 0 bases short and J 0 bases short, with 11 bases between. CDR3: CASSQDSRGANYGYTF. The CDR3, as DNA: TGCGCCAGCAGCCAAGATTCCCGGGGGGCTAACTATGGCTACACCTTC.

Of note for this clone: The same CDR3 also results from other DNA sequences found in this sample. V usage is TRBV5-1 and J usage is TRBJ2-2, with TRBD1 identical over 7 bases. The V segment lost 4 bases and the J segment 0 bases; nucleotides outside the gene matches: 3. CDR1 SGHRS and CDR2 YFSETQ come from the germline V gene. The CDR3 has 15 amino acids. Written as DNA, the CDR3 is TGCGCCAGCAGCCTACAGGGGACGAACACCGGGGAGCTGTTTTTT. This codes for CASSLQGTNTGELFF.

This clone was counted once. The rearrangement links TRBV15 to TRBJ1-6; D unresolved. In germline, CDR1 is LNHNV, CDR2 YYDKDF (reference sequence). V was shortened by 2 bases and J by 9 bases, with 17 bases between the two germline ends. The CDR3 consists of 16 residues. CDR3 nucleotide sequence: TGTGCCACCAGCAGAAAGATTCAAGACGCGGGTTCACCCCTCCACTTT. Translated: CATSRKIQDAGSPLHF. Looking up the rest from reference TRBV15 and TRBJ1-6 gives the full variable domain: DAMVIQNPRYQVTQFGKPVTLSCSQTLNHNVMYWYQQKSSQAPKLLFHYYDKDFNNEADTPDNFQSRRPNTSFCFLDIRSPGLGDTAMYLCATSRKIQDAGSPLHFGNGTRLTVT.

The rearrangement joins TRBV15 to TRBJ1-2; D gene unclear. V lost 1 base and J 3 bases, leaving 6 bases between the germline ends. The CDR3 contains 13 residues. Germline lookup yields CDR1 LNHNV and CDR2 YYDKDF (reference sequence). CDR3 loop: CATSRGAHYGYTF. The CDR3 nucleotides are TGTGCCACCAGCAGAGGGGCGCACTATGGCTACACCTTC.

The chain employs TRBV2 and TRBJ2-7; 7 positions match TRBD1. Germline trimming cut 7 bases from V and 3 bases from J; bases unmatched to any gene: 12. Germline CDR1 reads SNHLY; CDR2 reads FYNNEI. The CDR3 contains 15 residues. The CDR3 DNA follows: TGTGCCAGCACCACAGGGGTGCCACACCTCTACGAGCAGTACTTC. The encoded protein is CASTTGVPHLYEQYF. Full variable domain (missing parts from reference TRBV2 and TRBJ2-7): EPEVTQTPSHQVTQMGQEVILRCVPISNHLYFYWYRQILGQKVEFLVSFYNNEISEKSEIFDDQFSVERPDGSNFTLKIRSTKLEDSAMYFCASTTGVPHLYEQYFGPGTRLTVT.

V and J are TRBV7-9 and TRBJ1-1, with 11 bases that match TRBD1. J gave up 1 base and V 4 bases, and 2 bases lay outside the gene matches. CDR3 size: 15 residues. CDR1 is SEHNR, CDR2 FQNEAQ, per germline (reference sequence). The DNA of the CDR3 is TGTGCCAGCAGCTCCGGACAGGGGGCGAACACTGAAGCTTTCTTT. Translation gives CASSSGQGANTEAFF. Using reference TRBV7-9 and TRBJ1-1 for the parts outside the CDR3, the full variable domain is DTGVSQNPRHKITKRGQNVTFRCDPISEHNRLYWYRQTLGQGPEFLTYFQNEAQLEKSRLLSDRFSAERPKGSFSTLEIQRTEQGDSAMYLCASSSGQGANTEAFFGQGTRLTVV.

The chain is built from TRBV10-1 and TRBJ1-1; 7 nucleotides agree with TRBD1. The CDR3 runs 14 residues. V dropped 8 bases and J dropped 0; count of bases not matched to a gene: 6. CDR1 is WNHNN, CDR2 SYGVQD, per germline (reference sequence). In DNA form, the CDR3 reads TGCGCCAGCCGTAAGGACAGGATGAACACTGAAGCTTTCTTT. Translated: CASRKDRMNTEAFF.

The rearrangement links TRBV3-1 (or the pseudogene TRBV3-2) to TRBJ2-3; TRBD2 matches 9 bases. Germline-derived CDR1 and CDR2 are LGHDT and YNNKEL (reference sequence). The CDR3 has 17 amino acids. With V trimmed by 4 bases and J by 5 bases, 13 bases remained unmatched. The CDR3 region is CASSPAGGGRGKDTQYF. The CDR3 DNA is TGTGCCAGCAGCCCCGCCGGAGGCGGGAGGGGGAAAGATACGCAGTATTTT.

The chain uses TRBV18 and TRBJ2-7; D perhaps matches TRBD2 (5 bases). Deletions cut 5 bases from V and 2 bases from J, with 10 bases between. CDR3 length: 13 residues. Germline V lookup: CDR1 KGHSH, CDR2 LQKENI. The CDR3 nucleotides are TGTGCCAGCTCATTGGGAGCAGCCTACGAGCAGTACTTC. Translated: CASSLGAAYEQYF.